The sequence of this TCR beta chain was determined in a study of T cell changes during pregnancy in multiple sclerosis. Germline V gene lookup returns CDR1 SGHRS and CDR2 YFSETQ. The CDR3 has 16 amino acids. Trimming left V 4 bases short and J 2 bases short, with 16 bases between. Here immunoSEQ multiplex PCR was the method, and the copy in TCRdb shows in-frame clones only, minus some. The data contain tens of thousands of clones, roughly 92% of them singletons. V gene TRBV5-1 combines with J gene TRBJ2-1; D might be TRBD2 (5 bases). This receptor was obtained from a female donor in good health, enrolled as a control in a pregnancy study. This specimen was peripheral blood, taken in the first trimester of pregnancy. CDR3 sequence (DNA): TGCGCCAGCAGCCTCGGACTTTTGGGGACCTACAATGAGCAGTTCTTC. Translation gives CASSLGLLGTYNEQFF.